The clone carrying this T cell receptor beta chain was picked up many times. Its antigen remains unidentified. The sample is drawn from a study of metastatic and nonmetastatic thyroid tumors. Study at large: Thyroid patients, malignant and benign, had repertoires compared across blood and tumor or nodule tissue.

V gave up 5 bases and J gave up 9 bases; unmatched junction bases: 6. The CDR3 length is 14 residues. Per the germline V gene, CDR1 is MNHEY and CDR2 is SVGEGT. Overall study findings and caveats: Compared with benign nodules, malignant thyroid tumors were reported to have significantly higher TCR beta diversity in both blood and tumor.

Until they underwent thyroid surgery, no patient had received any treatment. Methods used by the authors: In papillary thyroid cancer, a distant-metastasis classifier was built using CDR3 differences across clinicopathological groups. With MiXCR, TCRdb called clones anew from the PCR reads. The V and J calls reflect TCRdb's pipeline rather than the authors' work. The sample holds about 12,000 clones, over 20% seen once. The receptor was derived from a female donor with papillary thyroid cancer or a benign thyroid nodule (not recorded which). Some clones in this sample may be carry-over from other donors' samples. This chain connects TRBV6-2 or TRBV6-3 to TRBJ2-5; TRBD2 agrees at 13 bases. Sequencing was done on a sample of adjacent normal tissue. The CDR3 spells CASSRTSGGLAQYF. CDR3 DNA: TGTGCCAGCAGTCGGACTAGCGGGGGCCTGGCCCAGTACTTC.